Detailed here is one TCR beta chain. Trimming left V 4 bases short and J 5 bases short, with 9 bases between. This CDR3 contains 13 residues. CDR1 and CDR2 (germline): MNHNY, SVGAGI (reference sequence). The source of the sample is a study of follicular helper T cells after annual influenza vaccination. Across the whole study: Some donors were sampled over the 2013-2014, 2014-2015 and 2015-2016 vaccinations.

Libraries were prepared by immunoSEQ multiplex PCR; TCRdb keeps only in-frame clonotypes and omits some of them. This table has about 5,600 clones, nearly 85% appearing once. Described time point: 2015-2016 season, pre-vaccination. This clonotype was obtained from an adult who received the influenza vaccine. Source: CXCR5- memory CD4+ T cells sorted from blood, taken on the day of influenza vaccination. The rearrangement links TRBV6-6 to TRBJ2-1; D may be TRBD1 or TRBD2 (5 bases each). CDR3 bases: TGTGCCAGCAGTTGGGACGGACACAATGAGCAGTTCTTC. Translated, it gives CASSWDGHNEQFF.